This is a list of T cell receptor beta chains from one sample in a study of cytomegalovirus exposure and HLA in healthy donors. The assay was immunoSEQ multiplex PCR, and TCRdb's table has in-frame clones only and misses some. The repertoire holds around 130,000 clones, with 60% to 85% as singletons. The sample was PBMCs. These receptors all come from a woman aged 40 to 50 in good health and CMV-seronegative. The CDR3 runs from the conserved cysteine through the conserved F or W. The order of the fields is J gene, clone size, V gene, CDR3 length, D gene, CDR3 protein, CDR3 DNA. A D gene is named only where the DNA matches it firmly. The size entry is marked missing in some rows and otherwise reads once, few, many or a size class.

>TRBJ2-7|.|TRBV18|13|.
CASSRGTGGEQYF
TGTGCCAGCTCACGAGGTACTGGTGGCGAGCAGTACTTC
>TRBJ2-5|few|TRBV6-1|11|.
CASRGSRAQYF
TGTGCCAGCAGGGGGAGTAGGGCCCAGTACTTC
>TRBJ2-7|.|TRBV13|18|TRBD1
CASSSRLGRDSSSYEQYF
TGTGCCAGCAGCTCTAGATTGGGCCGGGACAGTAGCTCCTACGAGCAGTACTTC
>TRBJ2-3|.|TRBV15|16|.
CATSSRKRAGTDTQYF
TGTGCCACCAGCAGTCGGAAGCGGGCCGGCACAGATACGCAGTATTTT
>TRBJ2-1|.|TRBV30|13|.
CAWSPIGGTEQFF
TGTGCCTGGAGTCCTATCGGCGGCACGGAGCAGTTCTTC
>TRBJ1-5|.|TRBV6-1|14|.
CASSEGGLDQPQHF
TGTGCCAGCAGCGAGGGAGGATTGGATCAGCCCCAGCATTTT
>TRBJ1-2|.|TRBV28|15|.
CASSPPPGDYYGYTF
TGTGCCAGCAGTCCCCCCCCGGGAGATTACTATGGCTACACCTTC
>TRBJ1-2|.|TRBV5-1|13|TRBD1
CASSSGQGSGYTF
TGCGCCAGCAGCTCGGGACAGGGATCTGGCTACACCTTC
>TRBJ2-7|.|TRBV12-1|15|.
CASSPEVVGSYEQYF
TGTGCCAGCAGCCCCGAGGTAGTTGGGTCCTACGAGCAGTACTTC
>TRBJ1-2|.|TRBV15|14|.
CATSLDRTNYGYTF
TGTGCCACCAGCCTCGACAGAACTAACTATGGCTACACCTTC
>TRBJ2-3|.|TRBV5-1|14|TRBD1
CASSLGQGANTQYF
TGCGCCAGCAGCTTGGGACAGGGCGCAAATACGCAGTATTTT
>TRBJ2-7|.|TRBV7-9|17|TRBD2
CASSLWIGGGGRYEQYF
TGTGCCAGCAGCTTATGGATCGGCGGGGGAGGCCGCTACGAGCAGTACTTC
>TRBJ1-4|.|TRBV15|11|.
CATSRDRSLFF
TGTGCCACCAGCAGAGACCGGAGTCTGTTTTTT
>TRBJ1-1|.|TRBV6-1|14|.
CASSDWQGYTEAFF
TGTGCCAGCAGTGATTGGCAGGGCTACACTGAAGCTTTCTTT
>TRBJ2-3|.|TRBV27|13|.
CASSGAHTDTQYF
TGTGCCAGCAGTGGGGCCCACACAGATACGCAGTATTTT
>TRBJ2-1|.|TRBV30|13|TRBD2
CAWRVAGGHEQFF
TGTGCCTGGAGGGTAGCGGGGGGGCATGAGCAGTTCTTC
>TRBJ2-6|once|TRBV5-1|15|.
CASRSGESGANVLTF
TGCGCCAGCCGGTCAGGGGAATCTGGGGCCAACGTCCTGACTTTC
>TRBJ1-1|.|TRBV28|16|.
CASSQIPGPRNTEAFF
TGTGCCAGCAGTCAAATCCCGGGTCCTAGGAACACTGAAGCTTTCTTT
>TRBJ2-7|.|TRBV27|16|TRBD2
CASSLGLAGTGYEQYF
TGTGCCAGCAGTTTGGGACTAGCGGGAACCGGTTACGAGCAGTACTTC
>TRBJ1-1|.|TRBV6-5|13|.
CASSSQGNTEAFF
TGTGCCAGCAGTTCTCAGGGGAACACTGAAGCTTTCTTT
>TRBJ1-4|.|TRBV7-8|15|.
CASSLAGPANEKLFF
TGTGCCAGCAGCTTAGCGGGGCCAGCTAATGAAAAACTGTTTTTT
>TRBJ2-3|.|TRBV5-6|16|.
CASSLGLAPHTDTQYF
TGTGCCAGCAGCTTGGGACTCGCACCCCACACAGATACGCAGTATTTT
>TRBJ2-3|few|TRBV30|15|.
CAWSGTGSSTDTQYF
TGTGCCTGGAGTGGCACGGGGTCTAGCACAGATACGCAGTATTTT
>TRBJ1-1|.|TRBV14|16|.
CASSQSSGIWGTEAFF
TGTGCCAGCAGCCAATCCTCAGGGATCTGGGGCACTGAAGCTTTCTTT
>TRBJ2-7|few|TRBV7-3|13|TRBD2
CASSARSGGEQYF
TGTGCCAGCAGCGCAAGGTCGGGGGGCGAGCAGTACTTC
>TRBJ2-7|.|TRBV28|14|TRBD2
CASTPSGGRYEQYF
TGTGCCAGCACCCCCTCGGGGGGGCGGTACGAGCAGTACTTC
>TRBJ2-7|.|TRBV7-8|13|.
CASSLSVSYEQYF
TGTGCCAGCAGCTTATCTGTCTCCTACGAGCAGTACTTC
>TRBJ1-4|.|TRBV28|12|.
CASSLNREKLFF
TGTGCCAGCAGCCTCAACAGGGAAAAACTGTTTTTT
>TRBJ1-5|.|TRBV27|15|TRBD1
CASSAGQGAVQPQHF
TGTGCCAGCAGTGCCGGACAGGGGGCGGTTCAGCCCCAGCATTTT
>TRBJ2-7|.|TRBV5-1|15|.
CASGHGRGLSYEQYF
TGCGCCAGCGGACATGGGCGGGGCCTCTCCTACGAGCAGTACTTC
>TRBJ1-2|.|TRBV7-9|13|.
CASSRARVYGYTF
TGTGCCAGCAGCCGAGCGCGAGTCTATGGCTACACCTTC
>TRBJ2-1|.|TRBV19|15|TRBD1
CASSIVQGPYNEQFF
TGTGCCAGTAGTATAGTACAGGGGCCTTACAATGAGCAGTTCTTC
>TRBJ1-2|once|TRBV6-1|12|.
CASTQVTYGYTF
TGTGCCAGCACTCAGGTGACCTATGGCTACACCTTC
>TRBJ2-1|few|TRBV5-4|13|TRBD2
CASSLSGSYEQFF
TGTGCCAGCAGCTTAAGCGGGAGCTATGAGCAGTTCTTC
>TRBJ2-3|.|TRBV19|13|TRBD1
CASTGQVEDTQYF
TGTGCCAGTACCGGACAGGTCGAAGATACGCAGTATTTT
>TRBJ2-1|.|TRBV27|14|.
CASTRQSSYNEQFF
TGTGCCAGCACCAGGCAGAGCTCCTACAATGAGCAGTTCTTC
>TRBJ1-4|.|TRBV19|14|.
CATNDGTANEKLFF
TGTGCCACCAATGACGGGACTGCTAATGAAAAACTGTTTTTT
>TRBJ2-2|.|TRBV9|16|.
CASSGQAGSNTGELFF
TGTGCCAGCAGCGGACAAGCGGGTTCGAACACCGGGGAGCTGTTTTTT
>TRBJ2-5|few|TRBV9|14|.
CASSVGLAEETQYF
TGTGCCAGCAGCGTAGGTCTAGCCGAAGAGACCCAGTACTTC
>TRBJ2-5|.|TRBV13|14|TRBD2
CASSQGLAGEKQYF
TGTGCCAGCAGCCAAGGGCTAGCGGGGGAAAAGCAGTACTTC
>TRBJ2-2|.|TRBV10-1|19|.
CATPQPISTAVTNTGELFF
TGCGCCACCCCGCAACCCATAAGCACGGCGGTTACGAACACCGGGGAGCTGTTTTTT
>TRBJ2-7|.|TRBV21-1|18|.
CASSKWTDRTGGSYEQYF
TGTGCCAGCAGCAAATGGACAGATCGGACAGGGGGCTCCTACGAGCAGTACTTC
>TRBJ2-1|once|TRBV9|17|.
CASSGGGFRGIFNEQFF
TGTGCCAGCAGCGGAGGGGGATTCAGGGGCATCTTCAATGAGCAGTTCTTC
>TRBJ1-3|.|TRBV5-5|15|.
CASSFRGHSGNTIYF
TGTGCCAGCAGCTTCAGGGGTCACTCTGGAAACACCATATATTTT
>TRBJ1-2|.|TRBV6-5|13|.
CASRSQTGYGYTF
TGTGCCAGCAGGTCGCAAACTGGCTATGGCTACACCTTC
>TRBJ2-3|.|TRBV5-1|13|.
CASSLEGRDTQYF
TGCGCCAGCAGCTTGGAAGGCAGGGATACGCAGTATTTT
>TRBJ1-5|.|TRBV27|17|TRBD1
CASSPYPGTGGGQPQHF
TGTGCCAGCAGTCCCTACCCCGGGACAGGGGGAGGTCAGCCCCAGCATTTT
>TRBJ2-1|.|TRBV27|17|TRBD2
CASSRPSGLKPYNEQFF
TGTGCCAGCAGTCGGCCTAGCGGGCTAAAACCCTACAATGAGCAGTTCTTC
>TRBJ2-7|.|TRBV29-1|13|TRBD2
CSVASGNNDEQYF
TGCAGCGTTGCTAGCGGGAACAACGACGAGCAGTACTTC